The 20 T cell receptor beta chains given below trace back to one sample, sequenced in a study of beta chain features in type 1 diabetes. These receptors are not linked to any known antigen. Expressed TCRB transcripts were sequenced because the entire RNA isolate underwent reverse transcription. The repertoire was sequenced with immunoSEQ multiplex PCR; TCRdb's copy has only in-frame clones and lacks some. This sample has around 280,000 clones, with 15% found just once. Study conclusions and caveats: Among all four CD4+ subsets, Type 1 diabetes patients had TCRB CDR3s that were moderately but significantly shorter.

Sequenced: naive CD4+ T cells from blood. The receptor set was obtained from a man younger than 35 with type 1 diabetes.

The V gene is TRBV5-1, the J gene TRBJ1-2; the match to TRBD1 covers 7 bases. Trimming cost V 0 bases and J 3 bases; bases outside gene matches: 2. CDR1 is SGHRS and CDR2 is YFSETQ in the germline V gene. There are 14 residues in the CDR3. CDR3: CASSLVGQDYGYTF. The CDR3 nucleotides read TGCGCCAGCAGCTTGGTTGGACAGGACTATGGCTACACCTTC.

CDR3 bases: TGTGCCAGCAGGTTGGGACAGGGGTCGACCGGGGAGCTGTTTTTT. This codes for CASRLGQGSTGELFF. V and J are TRBV28 and TRBJ2-2, with 10 bases lining up with TRBD1. Germline CDR1 is MDHEN and CDR2 is SYDVKM. The CDR3 has 15 amino acids. V trimming: 6 bases; J trimming: 5 bases; junction bases outside the gene matches: 6.

This clone was counted a few times. The V and J genes are TRBV20-1 and TRBJ2-7; the D is unclear. V lost 3 bases, J lost 6 bases, and 9 bases lay in between. This CDR3 contains 11 residues. Germline lookup yields CDR1 DFQATT and CDR2 SNEGSKA (reference sequence). CDR3 in amino acids: CSASRSSEQYF. DNA for the CDR3: TGCAGTGCTAGTCGAAGCTCCGAGCAGTACTTC.

This chain connects TRBV5-1 to TRBJ2-5, with D maybe TRBD1 (5 bases). The V and J ends lost 1 base and 2 bases respectively, with 6 bases between them. The CDR3 loop spans 13 amino acids. Germline loops: CDR1 SGHRS, CDR2 YFSETQ. The DNA for the CDR3 is TGCGCCAGCAGCTTGAGACAGCAAGAGACCCAGTACTTC. This gives the protein CASSLRQQETQYF.

This clone was seen more than once but under ten times. V is TRBV5-4 and J is TRBJ1-1; 7 bases match TRBD1. This CDR3 spans 13 amino acids. Losses at the gene ends were 10 bases for V and 3 bases for J; bases not matched to a gene: 9. CDR1 and CDR2 from the germline V gene are SGHNT and YYREEE (reference sequence). This CDR3 reads CAGKGAMDTEAFF. The CDR3 bases are TGTGCCGGAAAGGGGGCTATGGACACTGAAGCTTTCTTT.

The V gene is TRBV9, the J gene TRBJ1-3; possibly TRBD1 for D (5 bases). V was pared by 3 bases and J by 3 bases, with 13 bases between. This CDR3 region has 15 residues. The germline V gene has CDR1 SGDLS and CDR2 YYNGEE. CDR3 sequence: CASSANLGGGNTIYF. CDR3 DNA: TGTGCCAGCAGCGCGAACCTGGGGGGTGGAAACACCATATATTTT.

This clone was seen only a few times. This chain connects TRBV5-1 to TRBJ2-1; 11 nucleotides align to TRBD2. Per germline, CDR1 SGHRS and CDR2 YFSETQ. With V trimmed by 4 bases and J by 3 bases, 3 bases remained unmatched. This CDR3 contains 15 residues. CDR3 sequence reads: CASSPTSGNYNEQFF. Written as DNA, the CDR3 is TGCGCCAGCAGCCCGACTAGCGGGAACTACAATGAGCAGTTCTTC.

The chain employs TRBV5-1 and TRBJ1-4; D is uncertain. V was cut by 3 bases and J by 5 bases, with 8 bases left in between. Germline V gene sequence: CDR1 SGHRS, CDR2 YFSETQ. The CDR3 consists of 13 residues. CDR3 nucleotide sequence: TGCGCCAGCAGCTCGGGTGGGAATGAAAAACTGTTTTTT. It yields the protein CASSSGGNEKLFF.

This clone has only a few counts. The rearrangement uses TRBV15 and TRBJ2-7; 10 bases map to TRBD2. The CDR3 length is 16 residues. With 3 bases clipped from V and 3 bases from J, the junction kept 8 bases outside the gene matches. Germline V lookup: CDR1 LNHNV, CDR2 YYDKDF (reference sequence). The CDR3 protein is CATSRGPGLASYEQYF. CDR3 DNA: TGTGCCACCAGCAGGGGACCGGGACTAGCGAGCTACGAGCAGTACTTC.

The CDR3 bases are TGTGCCAGCAGCTCGGGGAGGGAAGAGACCCAGTACTTC. Its translation is CASSSGREETQYF. This sequence joins TRBV5-4 and TRBJ2-5; TRBD2 aligns across 7 bases. The junction had 2 bases not matched to a gene; V was cut back by 3 bases and J by 3 bases. The CDR3 extends over 13 amino acids. Germline CDR1 reads SGHNT; CDR2 reads YYREEE (reference sequence).

This clone has more than one count but fewer than ten. The V gene is TRBV2, the J gene TRBJ2-5, with TRBD1 as a possible D gene (5 bases). The CDR3 has 13 residues. The germline V gene encodes CDR1 SNHLY and CDR2 FYNNEI. V dropped 1 base and J dropped 5 bases, with 8 bases sitting between them. CDR3 sequence: CASSEGTSETQYF. The CDR3 nucleotides read TGTGCCAGCAGTGAAGGGACATCGGAGACCCAGTACTTC.

Remarks on this clone: The junction and the germline gene differ at one end; a read error may be behind it. The chain is built from TRBV28 and TRBJ2-7; 14 positions agree with TRBD2. The CDR3 runs 14 residues. Germline V lookup: CDR1 MDHEN, CDR2 SYDVKM. The CDR3 region is CASSPGTSGSTKIF. The CDR3 coding sequence is TGTGCCAGCAGTCCTGGGACTAGCGGGAGCACGAAGATCTTC.

The J gene is TRBJ2-7, the V gene TRBV7-8, with TRBD2 matching over 9 bases. V dropped 2 bases and J dropped 7; count of bases not matched to a gene: 6. Germline V gene sequence: CDR1 SGHVS, CDR2 FQNEAQ. The CDR3 covers 14 residues. The CDR3 protein is CASSLLAGPLEQYF. The CDR3 coding sequence is TGTGCCAGCAGCTTACTAGCGGGGCCTCTAGAGCAGTACTTC.

This clone was picked up a small number of times. V and J are TRBV9 and TRBJ2-3, with 9 bases that match TRBD2. CDR3 length equals 13 residues. Germline values: CDR1 SGDLS, CDR2 YYNGEE. V lost 4 bases, J lost 3 bases, and 0 bases stayed unmatched. CDR3 region: CASSLAGTDTQYF. For the CDR3, the DNA is TGTGCCAGCAGCCTAGCGGGGACAGATACGCAGTATTTT.

This clone was observed a handful of times. The rearrangement joins TRBV28 to TRBJ2-6; D may be TRBD1 (6 bases). The CDR3 is 16 amino acids. Per germline, CDR1 MDHEN and CDR2 SYDVKM. Trimming left V 5 bases short and J 3 bases short, with 14 bases between. The CDR3 is CASSAPSGVGANVLTF. The CDR3 region has the DNA TGTGCCAGCAGTGCACCTTCAGGGGTTGGGGCCAACGTCCTGACTTTC.

V and J are TRBV19 and TRBJ2-1, with 8 positions matching TRBD2. This CDR3 is built from 16 residues. Losses at the gene ends were 5 bases for V and 4 bases for J; bases not matched to a gene: 10. Germline-derived CDR1 and CDR2 are LNHDA and SQIVND (reference sequence). CDR3 nucleotides: TGTGCCAGTAGTTGGCCGGGGGGGCGGGGGTACAATGAGCAGTTCTTC. Translation: CASSWPGGRGYNEQFF.

This clone has just a few counts. This sequence joins TRBV28 and TRBJ2-7; D not resolved. This CDR3 comprises 12 residues. Germline values: CDR1 MDHEN, CDR2 SYDVKM. Trimming shortened V by 4 bases and J by 3 bases, and 7 bases separated the two germline ends. CDR3 in amino acids: CASSSLNYEQYF. The CDR3 region has the DNA TGTGCCAGCAGTTCACTCAACTACGAGCAGTACTTC.

The chain employs TRBV5-6 and TRBJ1-6; no clear D. Trimming removed 4 bases at V and 0 bases at J, with 11 bases between. Germline V gives CDR1 SGHDT, CDR2 YYEEEE. The CDR3 sequence is 16 residues long. In nucleotides, the CDR3 is TGTGCCAGCAGCGAGGATAGAAGCTCCTATAATTCACCCCTCCACTTT. Protein sequence: CASSEDRSSYNSPLHF.

The chain is built from TRBV5-1 and TRBJ2-1; 10 nucleotides line up with TRBD2. CDR1 and CDR2 (germline): SGHRS, YFSETQ. Losses at the gene ends were 4 bases for V and 2 bases for J; bases not matched to a gene: 3. This CDR3 region has 15 residues. CDR3 region: CASSRSGGPYNEQFF. The CDR3 bases are TGCGCCAGCAGCCGTAGCGGGGGGCCCTACAATGAGCAGTTCTTC.

Only a few counts were recorded for this clone. This sequence joins TRBV7-9 and TRBJ2-4; possibly TRBD1 for D (6 bases). This CDR3 has 14 residues. The germline gives CDR1 SEHNR, CDR2 FQNEAQ (reference sequence). Trimming pared 6 bases from V and 6 bases from J, leaving 15 bases between. CDR3 sequence (DNA): TGTGCCAGCAGGCCTGGAATGGACAGAAACATTCAGTACTTC. Translated: CASRPGMDRNIQYF.